One and the same sample provided the 7 T cell receptor beta chains below, sequenced in a study of T-cell memory formation after mild COVID-19. One entry per CDR3 protein, called by TCRdb with MiXCR from the 5' RACE reads. The sample records 550,000 to 700,000 distinct CDR3 sequences, more than 15% being singletons. The sequenced material came from PBMCs or a T cell subset sorted from them (not recorded which). Receptor source: an adult woman who had mild COVID-19 (a few samples of this study predate the infection). Cell type and time point are not known.

This clonotype was detected only a few times. The chain combines TRBV5-1 with TRBJ1-5; D possibly corresponds to TRBD1 (6 bases). Trimming shortened V by 0 bases and J by 3 bases, and 10 bases separated the two germline ends. CDR3 length equals 15 residues. CDR1 and CDR2 (germline): SGHRS, YFSETQ. The DNA of the CDR3 is TGCGCCAGCAGCTTGGGGGGACAATACAATCAGCCCCAGCATTTT. This encodes CASSLGGQYNQPQHF.

The chain carries TRBV7-2 and TRBJ2-1, with TRBD2 identical over 12 bases. The CDR3 is 20 amino acids. Germline V gene data show CDR1 as SGHTA and CDR2 as FQGNSA. After removal of 4 bases from V and 9 bases from J, the junction contained 22 bases not matched to a gene. As DNA, the CDR3 is TGTGCCAGCAGCTCCTCCCTGGGACTAGCGGGTGGTCCCCCAATGGGTGAGCAGTTCTTC. Translation gives CASSSSLGLAGGPPMGEQFF. Based on the CDR3 plus reference TRBV7-2 and TRBJ2-1, the full variable domain is GAGVSQSPSNKVTEKGKDVELRCDPISGHTALYWYRQSLGQGLEFLIYFQGNSAPDKSGLPSDRFSAERTGGSVSTLTIQRTQQEDSAVYLCASSSSLGLAGGPPMGEQFFGPGTRLTVL.

This clonotype was detected a few times. The chain is built from TRBV6-6 and TRBJ1-3; no reliable D call. From germline, CDR1 is MNHNY and CDR2 SVGAGI (reference sequence). The CDR3 sequence is 13 residues long. The ends were cut back, 8 bases at V and 0 bases at J, with 8 bases in the middle. The CDR3 sequence is CASLGSSGNTIYF. For the CDR3, the DNA is TGTGCCAGCCTAGGGAGCTCTGGAAACACCATATATTTT.

V and J are TRBV21-1 and TRBJ2-7; the table's D call TRBD1 went unverified against the DNA. TRBV21-1 is listed as a pseudogene. The CDR3 runs to 15 residues. The CDR3 DNA follows: TGTGCCAGCAGCAAAGCGTCGGGGCAGGGGAACGAGCAGTACTTC. Amino acid sequence: CASSKASGQGNEQYF.

CDR3 protein: CSANVPEQFF. The CDR3 DNA is TGCAGTGCAAACGTCCCCGAGCAGTTCTTC. V and J are TRBV20-1 and TRBJ2-1; D not resolved. V was shortened by 6 bases and J by 10 bases, with 10 bases between the two germline ends. The CDR3 spans 10 residues. CDR1 DFQATT and CDR2 SNEGSKA come from the germline V gene (reference sequence).

The V gene is TRBV27, the J gene TRBJ2-7, with 9 bases fitting TRBD1. This CDR3 region has 16 residues. J lost 2 bases, V lost 3 bases, and 8 bases had no gene match. Germline CDR1 reads MNHEY; CDR2 reads SMNVEV (reference sequence). The chain's CDR3 is CASSFLAGTGPYEQYF. The CDR3 DNA sequence: TGTGCCAGCAGTTTTTTAGCCGGGACAGGGCCCTACGAGCAGTACTTC.

The rearrangement links TRBV2 to TRBJ2-1; 10 bases align to TRBD1. In germline, CDR1 is SNHLY, CDR2 FYNNEI. J gave up 6 bases and V 6 bases, and 8 bases lay outside the gene matches. This CDR3 spans 15 amino acids. The chain's CDR3 is CASSQDRGRANEQFF. DNA for the CDR3: TGTGCCAGCAGCCAGGACAGGGGGAGGGCCAATGAGCAGTTCTTC.